The rows below give T cell receptor beta chains drawn from one sample of a study of CD8 T cells in ankylosing spondylitis. TCRdb independently ran MiXCR on the 5' RACE reads; one entry per CDR3 protein. This table has about 400,000 distinct CDR3 sequences, 20% appearing once. Sequenced input: blood, either unsorted or a sorted T cell fraction (not recorded which). The receptors shown here come from a male donor with ankylosing spondylitis or in good health (not recorded which). Both conserved end residues are trimmed from each CDR3. The order of the fields is V gene, CDR3 protein.

>TRBV23-1
ASSPPGQSDQETQY
>TRBV7-9
ASSLGMWTGELF
>TRBV6-5
ASSYASGGYNEQF
>TRBV12-3/TRBV12-4
ASSVENSYNEQF
>TRBV6-1
ASSEWRGNSNQPQH
>TRBV7-8
ASSLESGTVSPTWDEQF
>TRBV6-4
ASSPRGEDTQY
>TRBV5-6
ASSLQGRANYGYT
>TRBV6-2/TRBV6-3
ASTSVREETQY
>TRBV15
ATSRQTGANTEAF
>TRBV29-1
SVEGRTSGDTQY
>TRBV7-9
ASSSAWEQY
>TRBV3-1
ASSQVGGAGEQF
>TRBV29-1
SAGADSLSYEQY
>TRBV18
ASSPQEVGGKYEQY
>TRBV3-1
ASSQIPGGEQY
>TRBV29-1
SVDPGGSGGYT
>TRBV4-1
ASSQDPPALEQY
>TRBV12-3/TRBV12-4
ASSSQVGVRGYT
>TRBV20-1
SAGDGYQPQH
>TRBV7-6
ASSLVQYTGELF
>TRBV12-3/TRBV12-4
ASSLGGVVTEAF
>TRBV10-3
AISEGPSGQGGNIQY
>TRBV6-2/TRBV6-3
ASSLAGPHQETQY
>TRBV30
AWSEKDRAGELF
>TRBV6-1
ASNPGQGVSNEQF
>TRBV27
ASSYREAGSYEQY
>TRBV7-9
ASSPNGGYEQY
>TRBV20-1
SARAWGGHSNQPQH
>TRBV5-1
ASSLGLSQETQY
>TRBV29-1
SGDAEDTQY
>TRBV24-1
ATIGPLH
>TRBV11-1
ASSSTSTSGGAYNEQF
>TRBV7-3
ASSFGGGGDTQY
>TRBV24-1
ATSDLADSQY
>TRBV20-1
SASGTETYEQY
>TRBV2
ASSARQGITYEQY
>TRBV20-1
SGEDRGSYEQY
>TRBV6-1
ASSEMWERTYNEQF
>TRBV4-2
ASSQEWLAVNTGELF
>TRBV28
ASSFSPNYEQY
>TRBV7-8
ASSLGTGTGIYEQY
>TRBV5-1
ASSFSGGPYNEQF
>TRBV20-1
SARDEGDNPYEQY
>TRBV14
ASSQFNTGELF
>TRBV12-3/TRBV12-4
ASSHSSAYNEQF
>TRBV29-1
SVERGLAGDTDTQY
>TRBV10-3
AISESRDGNQPQH
>TRBV6-1
ASSPQGVIGELF
>TRBV28
ASSWRLGRDPENYEQY
>TRBV15
ATGLATNTGELF
>TRBV20-1
SARGRGYNEQF
>TRBV28
ASSLGAGGLNQPQH
>TRBV5-8
ASSLAGIVSTQY
>TRBV12-3/TRBV12-4
ASSLRGTHREQY
>TRBV3-1
ASSPTGTGYT
>TRBV6-5
ASSYSAGGTYEQY
>TRBV6-1
ASSTPRGLSETQY
>TRBV7-8
ASSDPHGGAYEQY
>TRBV21-1
ASSKEEVGTGEEQY